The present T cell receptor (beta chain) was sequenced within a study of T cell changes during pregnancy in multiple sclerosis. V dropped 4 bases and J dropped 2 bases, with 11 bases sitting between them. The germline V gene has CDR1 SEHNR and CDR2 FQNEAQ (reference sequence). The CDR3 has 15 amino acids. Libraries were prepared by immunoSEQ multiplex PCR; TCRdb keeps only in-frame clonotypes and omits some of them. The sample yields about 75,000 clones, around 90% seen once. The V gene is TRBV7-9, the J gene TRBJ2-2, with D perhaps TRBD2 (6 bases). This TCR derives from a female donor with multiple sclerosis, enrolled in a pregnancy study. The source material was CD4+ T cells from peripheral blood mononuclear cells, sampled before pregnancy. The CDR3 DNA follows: TGTGCCAGCAGCTCGGGACTCCCAAACACCGGGGAGCTGTTTTTT. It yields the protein CASSSGLPNTGELFF. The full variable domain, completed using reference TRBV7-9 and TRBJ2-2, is DTGVSQNPRHKITKRGQNVTFRCDPISEHNRLYWYRQTLGQGPEFLTYFQNEAQLEKSRLLSDRFSAERPKGSFSTLEIQRTEQGDSAMYLCASSSGLPNTGELFFGEGSRLTVL.